Here is one TCR beta chain with its context. Generated by immunoSEQ multiplex PCR, the TCRdb table keeps only in-frame clones and is missing some. The sample lists about 120,000 clones; 92% were seen once. V shed 5 bases and J shed 6 bases, with 16 bases lying between them. Per the germline V gene, CDR1 is MDHEN and CDR2 is SYDVKM. The CDR3 has 14 residues. The data stem from a study of control samples from healthy donors and cancer patients. The chain combines TRBV28 with TRBJ1-1; weak D call: TRBD1 (6 bases). The sequenced sample consisted of blood. The sequence derives from a woman aged 50 to 60 in good health. DNA of the CDR3: TGTGCCAGCAGTCTGGAAGGGGGAGTTTCTGAAGCTTTCTTT. Amino acid sequence: CASSLEGGVSEAFF.